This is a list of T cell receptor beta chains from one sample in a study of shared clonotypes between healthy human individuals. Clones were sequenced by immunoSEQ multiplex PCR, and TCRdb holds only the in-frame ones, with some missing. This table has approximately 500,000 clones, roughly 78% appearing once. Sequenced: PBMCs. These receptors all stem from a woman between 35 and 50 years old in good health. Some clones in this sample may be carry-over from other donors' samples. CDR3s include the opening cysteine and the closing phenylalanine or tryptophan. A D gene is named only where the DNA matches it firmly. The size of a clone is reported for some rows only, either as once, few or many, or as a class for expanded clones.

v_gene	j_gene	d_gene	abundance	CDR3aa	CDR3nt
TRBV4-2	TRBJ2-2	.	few	CASSPRAGRVTGELFF	TGTGCCAGCAGCCCTCGTGCTGGGCGGGTTACCGGGGAGCTGTTTTTT
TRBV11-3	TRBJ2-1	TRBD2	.	CASSSSLGRTSGISEQFF	TGTGCCAGCAGCTCCAGCTTGGGGAGGACTAGCGGGATATCTGAGCAGTTCTTC
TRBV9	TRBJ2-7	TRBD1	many	CASSVEGTGSYEQYF	TGTGCCAGCAGCGTAGAAGGGACAGGGTCCTACGAGCAGTACTTC
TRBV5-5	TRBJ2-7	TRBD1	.	CASSLQGDYEQYF	TGTGCCAGCAGCTTGCAGGGGGACTACGAGCAGTACTTC
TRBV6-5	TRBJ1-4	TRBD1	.	CASSSGQSNEKLFF	TGTGCCAGCAGTTCGGGACAGTCTAATGAAAAACTGTTTTTT
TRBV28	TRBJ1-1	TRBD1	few	CASSSDRGGTEAFF	TGTGCCAGCAGTTCCGACAGGGGAGGGACTGAAGCTTTCTTT
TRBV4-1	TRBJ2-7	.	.	CASSPGLEADEQYF	TGCGCCAGCAGCCCGGGACTCGAAGCGGACGAGCAGTACTTC
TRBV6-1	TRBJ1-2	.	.	CASSLGAGRNYGYTF	TGTGCCAGCAGCCTAGGGGCAGGACGTAACTATGGCTACACCTTC
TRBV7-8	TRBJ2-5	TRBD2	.	CASSLLQGIRLAGGEETQYF	TGTGCCAGCAGCTTATTGCAGGGGATCAGGCTAGCGGGAGGTGAGGAGACCCAGTACTTC
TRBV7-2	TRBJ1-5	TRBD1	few	CASSLRQGAQPQHF	TGTGCCAGCAGCTTGCGACAGGGTGCCCAGCCCCAGCATTTT
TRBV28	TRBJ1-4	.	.	CASSSPLGGEKLFF	TGTGCCAGCAGTTCTCCCCTGGGAGGCGAAAAACTGTTTTTT
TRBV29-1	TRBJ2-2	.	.	CSVGPNTGELFF	TGCAGCGTTGGCCCGAACACCGGGGAGCTGTTTTTT
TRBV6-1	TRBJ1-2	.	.	CASSPSPTGHYGYTF	TGTGCCAGCAGTCCAAGCCCCACAGGGCACTATGGCTACACCTTC
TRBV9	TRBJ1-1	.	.	CASSALTRDGEAFF	TGTGCCAGCAGCGCGTTGACCCGGGACGGTGAAGCTTTCTTT
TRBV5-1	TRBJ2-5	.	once	CASREQLGIETQYF	TGCGCCAGCAGGGAACAGCTAGGGATCGAGACCCAGTACTTC
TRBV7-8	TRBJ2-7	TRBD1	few	CASSSSGTGGDEQYF	TGTGCCAGCAGCTCAAGCGGGACAGGGGGTGACGAGCAGTACTTC
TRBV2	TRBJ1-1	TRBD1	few	CASSFDRGRNTEAFF	TGTGCCAGCAGTTTCGACAGGGGCCGTAACACTGAAGCTTTCTTT
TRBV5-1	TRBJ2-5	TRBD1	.	CASSLDRAGGETQYF	TGCGCCAGCAGCTTGGATCGGGCAGGGGGAGAGACCCAGTACTTC
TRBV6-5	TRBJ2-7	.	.	CASSRAGTVKYEQYF	TGTGCCAGCAGCCGCGCGGGGACAGTGAAATACGAGCAGTACTTC
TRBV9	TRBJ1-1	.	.	CASSFSGGNTEAFF	TGTGCCAGCAGCTTCAGTGGGGGTAACACTGAAGCTTTCTTT
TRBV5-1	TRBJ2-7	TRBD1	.	CASSYGDRDSYEQYF	TGCGCCAGCAGCTACGGGGACAGGGACTCCTACGAGCAGTACTTC
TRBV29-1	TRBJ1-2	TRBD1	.	CSVRTGNGYTF	TGCAGCGTTCGGACAGGGAATGGCTACACCTTC
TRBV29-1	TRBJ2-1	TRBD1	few	CSVESGTGVHEQFF	TGCAGCGTTGAATCCGGGACAGGGGTTCATGAGCAGTTCTTC
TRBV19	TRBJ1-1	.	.	CASSISPTGNTEAFF	TGTGCCAGTAGTATATCCCCGACAGGGAACACTGAAGCTTTCTTT
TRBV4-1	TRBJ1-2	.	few	CASSQSGTDYYGYTF	TGCGCCAGCAGCCAATCAGGGACTGACTATTATGGCTACACCTTC
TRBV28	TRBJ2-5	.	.	CASSSTLSGVQTQYF	TGTGCCAGCAGTTCGACTCTGTCGGGTGTCCAGACCCAGTACTTC
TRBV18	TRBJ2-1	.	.	CASSPRAGSFENEQFF	TGTGCCAGCTCACCACGTGCCGGGAGTTTTGAGAATGAGCAGTTCTTC
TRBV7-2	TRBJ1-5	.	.	CASSLYYSNQPQHF	TGTGCCAGCAGCTTATATTATAGCAATCAGCCCCAGCATTTT